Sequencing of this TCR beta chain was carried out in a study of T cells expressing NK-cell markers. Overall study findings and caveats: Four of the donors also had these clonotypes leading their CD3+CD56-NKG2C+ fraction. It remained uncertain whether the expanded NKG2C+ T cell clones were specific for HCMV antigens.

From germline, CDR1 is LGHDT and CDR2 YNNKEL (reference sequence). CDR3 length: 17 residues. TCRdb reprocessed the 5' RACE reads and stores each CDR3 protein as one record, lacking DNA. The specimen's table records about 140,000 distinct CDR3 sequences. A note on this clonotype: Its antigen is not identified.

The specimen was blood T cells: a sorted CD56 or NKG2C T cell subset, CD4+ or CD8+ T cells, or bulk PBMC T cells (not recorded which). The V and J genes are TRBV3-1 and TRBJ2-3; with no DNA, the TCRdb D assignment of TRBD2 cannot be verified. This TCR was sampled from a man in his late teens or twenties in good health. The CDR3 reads CASSSGVISWEADTQYF.